This T cell receptor (beta chain) comes out of a study of T cell responses to AZD1222 COVID-19 vaccine. The overall study: Second doses at about 4 or about 12 weeks were pooled.

Findings and limits, study-wide: Spike was spanned by vaccine-associated CD4 TCRs, which were dominant at 160-218 and 743-854. Nearly half of spike-specific TCRs reportedly target variant regions that are unmutated in the B.1.351 and B.1.1.7 variants. Baseline testing showed seropositivity in only a handful of AZD1222 recipients.

On this clone: Its antigen is unidentified.

This CDR3 has 15 amino acids. The J segment lost 3 bases and the V segment lost 8 bases, leaving 8 bases of the junction unmatched. Germline CDR1 LNHDA, CDR2 SQIVND (reference sequence). The assay was immunoSEQ multiplex PCR, and TCRdb's table has in-frame clones only and misses some. This sample has 84,000 or so clones; over 85% occur once, and the top ten carry over 2%. The rearrangement joins TRBV19 to TRBJ2-3; TRBD2 matches at 10 bases. This TCR derives from an adult in good health. The material was peripheral blood, obtained on day 0 of AZD1222 vaccination. CDR3 region: CASASGGVKTDTQYF. The CDR3 DNA is TGTGCCAGTGCTAGCGGGGGAGTAAAGACAGATACGCAGTATTTT.